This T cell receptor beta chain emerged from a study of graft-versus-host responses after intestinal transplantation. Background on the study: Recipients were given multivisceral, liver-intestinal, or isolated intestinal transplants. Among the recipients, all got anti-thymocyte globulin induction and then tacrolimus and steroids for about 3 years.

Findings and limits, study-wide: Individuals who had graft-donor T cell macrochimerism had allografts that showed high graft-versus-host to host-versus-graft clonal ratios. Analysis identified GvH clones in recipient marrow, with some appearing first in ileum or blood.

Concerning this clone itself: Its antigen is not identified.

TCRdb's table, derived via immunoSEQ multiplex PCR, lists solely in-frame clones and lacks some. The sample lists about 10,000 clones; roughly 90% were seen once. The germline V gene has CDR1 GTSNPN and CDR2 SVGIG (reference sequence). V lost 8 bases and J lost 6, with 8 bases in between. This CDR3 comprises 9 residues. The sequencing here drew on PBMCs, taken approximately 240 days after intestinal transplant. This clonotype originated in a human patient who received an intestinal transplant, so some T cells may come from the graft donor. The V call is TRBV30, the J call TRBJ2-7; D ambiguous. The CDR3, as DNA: TGTGCCGCTCGTCGCGAGCAGTACTTC. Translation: CAARREQYF.